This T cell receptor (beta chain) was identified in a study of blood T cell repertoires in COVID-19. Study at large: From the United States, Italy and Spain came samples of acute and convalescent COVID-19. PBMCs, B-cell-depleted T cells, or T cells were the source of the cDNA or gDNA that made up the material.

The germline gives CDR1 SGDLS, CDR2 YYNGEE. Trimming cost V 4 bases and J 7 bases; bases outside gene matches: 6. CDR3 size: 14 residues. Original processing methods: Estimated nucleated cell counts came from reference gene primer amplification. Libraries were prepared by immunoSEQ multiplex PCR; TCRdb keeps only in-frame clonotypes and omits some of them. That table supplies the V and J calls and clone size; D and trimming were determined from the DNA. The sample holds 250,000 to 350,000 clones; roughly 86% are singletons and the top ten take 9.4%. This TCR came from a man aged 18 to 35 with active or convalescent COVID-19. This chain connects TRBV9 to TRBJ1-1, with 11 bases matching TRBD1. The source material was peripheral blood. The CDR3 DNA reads TGTGCCAGCAGCAAGGGACAGGGGGATGGTGAAGCTTTCTTT. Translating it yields CASSKGQGDGEAFF.